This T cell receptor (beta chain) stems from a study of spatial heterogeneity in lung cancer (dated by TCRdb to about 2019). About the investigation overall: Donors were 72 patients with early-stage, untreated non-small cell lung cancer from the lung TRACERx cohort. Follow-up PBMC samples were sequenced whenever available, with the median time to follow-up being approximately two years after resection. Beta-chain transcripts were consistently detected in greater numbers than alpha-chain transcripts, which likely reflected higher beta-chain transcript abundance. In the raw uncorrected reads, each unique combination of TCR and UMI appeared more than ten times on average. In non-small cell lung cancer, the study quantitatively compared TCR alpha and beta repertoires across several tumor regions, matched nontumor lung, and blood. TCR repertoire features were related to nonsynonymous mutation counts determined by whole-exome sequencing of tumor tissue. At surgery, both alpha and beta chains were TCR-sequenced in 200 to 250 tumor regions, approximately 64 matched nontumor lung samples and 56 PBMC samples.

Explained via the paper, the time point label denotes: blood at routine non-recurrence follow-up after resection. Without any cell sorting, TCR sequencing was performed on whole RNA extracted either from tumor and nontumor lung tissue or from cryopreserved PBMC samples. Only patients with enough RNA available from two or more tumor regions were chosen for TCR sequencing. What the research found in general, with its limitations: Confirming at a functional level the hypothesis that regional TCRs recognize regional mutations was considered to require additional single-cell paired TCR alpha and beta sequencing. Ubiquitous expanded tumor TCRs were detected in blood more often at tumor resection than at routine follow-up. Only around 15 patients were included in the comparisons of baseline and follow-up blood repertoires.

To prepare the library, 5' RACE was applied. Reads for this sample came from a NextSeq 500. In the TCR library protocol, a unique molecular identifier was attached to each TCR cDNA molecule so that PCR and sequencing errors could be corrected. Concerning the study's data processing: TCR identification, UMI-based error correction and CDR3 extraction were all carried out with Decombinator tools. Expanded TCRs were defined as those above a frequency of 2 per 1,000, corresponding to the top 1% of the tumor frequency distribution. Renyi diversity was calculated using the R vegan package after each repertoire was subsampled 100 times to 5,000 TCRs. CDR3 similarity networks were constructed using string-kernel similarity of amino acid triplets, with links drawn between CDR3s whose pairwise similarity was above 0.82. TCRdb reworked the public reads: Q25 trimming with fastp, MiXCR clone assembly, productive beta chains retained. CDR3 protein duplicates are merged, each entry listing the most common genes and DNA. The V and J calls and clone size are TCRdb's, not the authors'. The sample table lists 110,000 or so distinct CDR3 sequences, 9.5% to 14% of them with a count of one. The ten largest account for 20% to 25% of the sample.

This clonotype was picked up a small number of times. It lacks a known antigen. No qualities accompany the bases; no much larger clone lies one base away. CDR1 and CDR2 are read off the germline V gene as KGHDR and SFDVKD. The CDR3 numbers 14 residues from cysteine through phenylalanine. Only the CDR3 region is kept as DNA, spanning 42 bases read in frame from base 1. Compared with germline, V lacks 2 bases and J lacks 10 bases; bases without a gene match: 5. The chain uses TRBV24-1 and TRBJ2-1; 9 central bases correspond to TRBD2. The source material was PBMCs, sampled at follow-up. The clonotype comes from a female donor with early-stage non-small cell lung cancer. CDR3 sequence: CATSDWGTSYEQFF. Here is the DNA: TGTGCCACCAGTGATTGGGGGACTAGCTACGAGCAGTTCTTC.